These T cell receptor beta chains were read from a single sample in a study of cytomegalovirus exposure and HLA in healthy donors. Method: immunoSEQ multiplex PCR; TCRdb's copy keeps in-frame clones and lacks some. The profile covers 130,000 or so clones, with about 82% appearing a single time and 5.3% taken by the ten largest. The sample comprised PBMCs. All receptors come from a man in his thirties or forties in good health and CMV-seronegative. Each CDR3 is given with its conserved first and last residue. The order of the fields is D gene, V gene, J gene, clone size, CDR3 DNA, CDR3 protein. A D gene is named only where the DNA matches it firmly. A row's size may be missing; if present it is once, few, many or a size class.

>TRBD1|TRBV7-9|TRBJ1-4|-
TGTGCCAGCAGCCGCGGACAGGTAGCAACTAATGAAAAACTGTTTTTT
CASSRGQVATNEKLFF
>TRBD2|TRBV2|TRBJ2-5|-
TGTGCCAGCAGAAGAGGTAGACTAGCGGAACAAGAGACCCAGTACTTC
CASRRGRLAEQETQYF
>-|TRBV7-2|TRBJ2-3|-
TGTGCCAGCAGCAGCTCAGGGACAGATACGCAGTATTTT
CASSSSGTDTQYF
>TRBD1|TRBV6-8|TRBJ2-5|-
TGTGCCGGTCGCCAGGGGGCATTTTGGGAGACCCAGTACTTC
CAGRQGAFWETQYF
>TRBD1|TRBV11-1|TRBJ2-5|-
TGTGCCAGCAGCTTGCTAGACAGGGCTGTCCAAGAGACCCAGTACTTC
CASSLLDRAVQETQYF
>-|TRBV5-5|TRBJ2-5|-
TGTGCCAGCAGCTTGGCCGACAGCAGTACAGGAGAGACCCAGTACTTC
CASSLADSSTGETQYF
>TRBD1|TRBV6-5|TRBJ2-7|-
TGTGCCAGCGGAAGAACCCGGGACAGGGGCTACGAGCAGTACTTC
CASGRTRDRGYEQYF
>TRBD1|TRBV18|TRBJ1-2|once
TGTGCCAGCTCAGGGACGGGACAGGGATATGGCTACACCTTC
CASSGTGQGYGYTF
>-|TRBV5-1|TRBJ2-5|once
TGCGCCAGCAGCACAGGGTGGCAAGAGACCCAGTACTTC
CASSTGWQETQYF
>-|TRBV7-3|TRBJ1-1|-
TGTGCCAGCAGCCCTTCTCCGGACACTGAAGCTTTCTTT
CASSPSPDTEAFF
>-|TRBV13|TRBJ2-7|once
TGTGCCAGCAGAAGGGCAGGGGTGTGGGAGCAGTACTTC
CASRRAGVWEQYF
>TRBD2|TRBV2|TRBJ2-7|-
TGTGCCAGTTCAGCGGGAGGGGTGCACGAGCAGTACTTC
CASSAGGVHEQYF
>TRBD1|TRBV10-2|TRBJ2-7|-
TGCGCCAGCATGCCCGGGACAGGCTCCTACGAGCAGTACTTC
CASMPGTGSYEQYF
>-|TRBV7-3|TRBJ1-1|-
TGTGCCAGCAGGAAGACATGGAACACTGAAGCTTTCTTT
CASRKTWNTEAFF
>-|TRBV29-1|TRBJ2-3|-
TGCAGCGTTGAAGTGGCAGGGTACACAGATACGCAGTATTTT
CSVEVAGYTDTQYF
>-|TRBV29-1|TRBJ2-1|-
TGCAGCGCAAGAGGGGGAATAGACCACAATGAGCAGTTCTTC
CSARGGIDHNEQFF
>TRBD2|TRBV5-1|TRBJ2-1|-
TGCGCCAGCAGGCGGGAGGGGACCTACAATGAGCAGTTCTTC
CASRREGTYNEQFF
>TRBD1|TRBV7-2|TRBJ2-7|medium-sized
TGTGCCAGCAGCCCGTCCGGGACAGGGGCCTACGAGCAGTACTTC
CASSPSGTGAYEQYF
>TRBD1|TRBV6-5|TRBJ1-6|-
TGTGCCAGCAAGGGGGCGGGACCCCTCCACTTT
CASKGAGPLHF
>-|TRBV7-2|TRBJ2-1|-
TGTGCCAGCAGCCGGAGTCGGGGGAACTCCTACAATGAGCAGTTCTTC
CASSRSRGNSYNEQFF
>-|TRBV5-1|TRBJ1-3|once
TGCGCCAGCAGCCCTCACCCCGGGGGAGCCTCTGGAAACACCATATATTTT
CASSPHPGGASGNTIYF
>-|TRBV6-5|TRBJ2-3|-
TGTGCCAGCAGAAGGACCGCGGGTACAGATACGCAGTATTTT
CASRRTAGTDTQYF
>-|TRBV7-2|TRBJ2-2|-
TGTGCCAGCAGCTCATCCGTAGCAGGGGTCCTTAACACCGGGGAGCTGTTTTTT
CASSSSVAGVLNTGELFF
>-|TRBV9|TRBJ1-5|-
TGTGCCAGCAGCGGCAGTTATAGCAATCAGCCCCAGCATTTT
CASSGSYSNQPQHF
>-|TRBV10-3|TRBJ2-3|-
TGTGCCATCAGTGAGTCGAGATCCCCCGGGGAAGCAGATACGCAGTATTTT
CAISESRSPGEADTQYF
>-|TRBV5-1|TRBJ2-7|-
TGCGCCAGCAGCTTGGAGGGCAGGGGTCTTCACGAGCAGTACTTC
CASSLEGRGLHEQYF
>-|TRBV27|TRBJ2-1|-
TGTGCCAGCAGTTTACTGGGACTTTCCTACAATGAGCAGTTCTTC
CASSLLGLSYNEQFF
>TRBD2|TRBV14|TRBJ2-3|-
TGTGCCAGCAGCCCTTTTAGCGGGGGGGCTGATACGCAGTATTTT
CASSPFSGGADTQYF
>-|TRBV6-6|TRBJ2-3|many
TGTGCCAGCAGTTACTTAGGAGAGGCCGGAGATACGCAGTATTTT
CASSYLGEAGDTQYF
>-|TRBV4-3|TRBJ1-1|-
TGCGCCAGCAGCCATTTCGGGGGAGATACTGAAGCTTTCTTT
CASSHFGGDTEAFF
>TRBD2|TRBV10-3|TRBJ2-3|few
TGTGCCACGGGGGAGCGGGGCCCGGATACGCAGTATTTT
CATGERGPDTQYF
>TRBD1|TRBV7-2|TRBJ1-2|-
TGTGCCAGCAGCACAGGACAGGGCTATGGCTACACCTTC
CASSTGQGYGYTF